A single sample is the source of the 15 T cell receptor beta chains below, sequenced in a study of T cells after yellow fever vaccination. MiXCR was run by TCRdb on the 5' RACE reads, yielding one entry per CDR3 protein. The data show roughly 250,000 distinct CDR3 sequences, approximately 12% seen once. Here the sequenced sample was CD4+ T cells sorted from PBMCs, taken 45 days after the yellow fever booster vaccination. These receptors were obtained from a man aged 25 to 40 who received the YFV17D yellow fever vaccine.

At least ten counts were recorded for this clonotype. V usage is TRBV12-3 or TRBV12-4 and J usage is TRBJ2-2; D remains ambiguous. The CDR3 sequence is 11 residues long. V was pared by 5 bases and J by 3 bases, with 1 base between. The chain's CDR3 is CASSHTGELFF. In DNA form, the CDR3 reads TGTGCCAGCAGTCACACCGGGGAGCTGTTTTTT.

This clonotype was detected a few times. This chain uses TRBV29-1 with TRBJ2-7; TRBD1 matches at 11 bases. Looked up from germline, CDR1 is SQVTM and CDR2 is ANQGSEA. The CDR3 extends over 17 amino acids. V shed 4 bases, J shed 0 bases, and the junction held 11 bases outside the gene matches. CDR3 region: CSVAGTGGDLHSYEQYF. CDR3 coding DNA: TGCAGCGTTGCCGGGACAGGGGGAGATTTGCACTCCTACGAGCAGTACTTC.

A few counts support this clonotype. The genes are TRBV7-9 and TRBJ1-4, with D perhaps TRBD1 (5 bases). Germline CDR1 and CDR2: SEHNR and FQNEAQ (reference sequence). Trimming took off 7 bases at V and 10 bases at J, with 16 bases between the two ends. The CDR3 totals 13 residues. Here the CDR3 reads CASIDPSGGKLFF. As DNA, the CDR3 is TGTGCCAGCATCGACCCCTCCGGGGGAAAACTGTTTTTT.

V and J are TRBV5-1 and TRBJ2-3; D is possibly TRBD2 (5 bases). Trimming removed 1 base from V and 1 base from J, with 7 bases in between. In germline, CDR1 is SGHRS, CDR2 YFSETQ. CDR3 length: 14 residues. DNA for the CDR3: TGCGCCAGCAGCTTGAGGCGGGGCACAGATACGCAGTATTTT. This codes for CASSLRRGTDTQYF.

As DNA, the CDR3 is TGCGCCAGCAGCTTTGACCGTAGACAGGGCCCCTACGAGCAGTACTTC. Translated, it gives CASSFDRRQGPYEQYF. V and J are TRBV5-1 and TRBJ2-7, with TRBD1 identical over 7 bases. The germline CDR1 and CDR2 sequences are SGHRS and YFSETQ. This CDR3 region has 16 residues. Losses at the gene ends were 2 bases for V and 2 bases for J; bases not matched to a gene: 10. Full variable domain (missing parts from reference TRBV5-1 and TRBJ2-7): KAGVTQTPRYLIKTRGQQVTLSCSPISGHRSVSWYQQTPGQGLQFLFEYFSETQRNKGNFPGRFSGRQFSNSRSEMNVSTLELGDSALYLCASSFDRRQGPYEQYFGPGTRLTVT.

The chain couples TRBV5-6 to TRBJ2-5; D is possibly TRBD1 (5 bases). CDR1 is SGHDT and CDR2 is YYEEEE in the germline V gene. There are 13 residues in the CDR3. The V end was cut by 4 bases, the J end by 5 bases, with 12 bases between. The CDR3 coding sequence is TGTGCCAGCAGCGTGACTCCAGGGGAGACCCAGTACTTC. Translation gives CASSVTPGETQYF.

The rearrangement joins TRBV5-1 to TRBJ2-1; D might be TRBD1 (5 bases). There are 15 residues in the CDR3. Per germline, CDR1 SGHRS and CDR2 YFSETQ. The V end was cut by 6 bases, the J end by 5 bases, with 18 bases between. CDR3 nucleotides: TGCGCCAGCACCCAGCTGACTCAGGGAAACAATGAGCAGTTCTTC. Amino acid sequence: CASTQLTQGNNEQFF.

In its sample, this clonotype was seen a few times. Written as DNA, the CDR3 is TGTGCCAGCAGCCAAGATCTTGCGGGAGGAGGGCGCACCGGGGAGCTGTTTTTT. Translation gives CASSQDLAGGGRTGELFF. The V gene is TRBV4-2, the J gene TRBJ2-2; 8 bases are shared with TRBD2. The CDR3 sequence is 18 residues long. The germline V gene has CDR1 LGHNA and CDR2 YNFKEQ. Trimming removed 0 bases from V and 4 bases from J; junction bases left unmatched: 10.

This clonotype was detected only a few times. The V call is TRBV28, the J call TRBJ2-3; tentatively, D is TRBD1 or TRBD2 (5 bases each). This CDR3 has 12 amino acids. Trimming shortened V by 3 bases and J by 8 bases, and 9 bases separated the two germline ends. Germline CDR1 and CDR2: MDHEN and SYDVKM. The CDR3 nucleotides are TGTGCCAGCAGTTTCGCCGGGACTACGCAGTATTTT. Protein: CASSFAGTTQYF.

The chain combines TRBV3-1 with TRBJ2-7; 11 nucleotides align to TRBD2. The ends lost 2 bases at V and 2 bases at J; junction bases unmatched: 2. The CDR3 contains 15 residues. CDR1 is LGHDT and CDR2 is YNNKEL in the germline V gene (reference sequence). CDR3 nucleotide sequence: TGTGCCAGCAGCCAAACGACTAGCGGGACCTACGAGCAGTACTTC. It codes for CASSQTTSGTYEQYF.

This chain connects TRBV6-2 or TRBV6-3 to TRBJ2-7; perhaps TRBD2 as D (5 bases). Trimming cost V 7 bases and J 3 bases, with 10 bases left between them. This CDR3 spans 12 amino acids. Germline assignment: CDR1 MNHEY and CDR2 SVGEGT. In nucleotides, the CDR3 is TGTGCCAGCACCGACGAGGGCTACGAGCAGTACTTC. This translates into CASTDEGYEQYF.

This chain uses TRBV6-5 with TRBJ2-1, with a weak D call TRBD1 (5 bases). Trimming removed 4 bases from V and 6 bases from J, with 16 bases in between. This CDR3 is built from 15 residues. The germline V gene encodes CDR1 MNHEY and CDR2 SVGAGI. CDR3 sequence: CASSLETGGANEQFF. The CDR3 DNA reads TGTGCCAGCAGTTTGGAGACGGGTGGGGCCAATGAGCAGTTCTTC.

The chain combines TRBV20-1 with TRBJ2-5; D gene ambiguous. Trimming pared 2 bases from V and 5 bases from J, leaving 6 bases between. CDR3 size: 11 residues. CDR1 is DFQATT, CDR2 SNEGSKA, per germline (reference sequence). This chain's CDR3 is CSARLIETQYF. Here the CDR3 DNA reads TGCAGTGCTAGATTGATCGAGACCCAGTACTTC.

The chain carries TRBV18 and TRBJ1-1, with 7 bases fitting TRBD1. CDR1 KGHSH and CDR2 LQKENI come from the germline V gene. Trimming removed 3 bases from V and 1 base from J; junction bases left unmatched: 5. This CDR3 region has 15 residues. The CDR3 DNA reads TGTGCCAGCTCACCCCCCGGGACAGCGAACACTGAAGCTTTCTTT. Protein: CASSPPGTANTEAFF. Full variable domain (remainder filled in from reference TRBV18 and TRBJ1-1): NAGVMQNPRHLVRRRGQEARLRCSPMKGHSHVYWYRQLPEEGLKFMVYLQKENIIDESGMPKERFSAEFPKEGPSILRIQQVVRGDSAAYFCASSPPGTANTEAFFGQGTRLTVV.

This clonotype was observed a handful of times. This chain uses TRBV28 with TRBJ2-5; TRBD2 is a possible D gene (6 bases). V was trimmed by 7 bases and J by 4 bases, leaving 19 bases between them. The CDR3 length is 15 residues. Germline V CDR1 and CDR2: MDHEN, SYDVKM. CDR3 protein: CASNGGGVGRETQYF. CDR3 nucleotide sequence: TGTGCCAGCAATGGGGGAGGAGTAGGGAGAGAGACCCAGTACTTC.